The 24 T cell receptor beta chains presented below share a single source sample, sequenced in a study of blood T cell repertoires in COVID-19. The protocol was immunoSEQ multiplex PCR, while the TCRdb copy is restricted to in-frame clones and leaves out a portion. The sample consists of about 160,000 clones, 82% of them appearing once. Sequenced input: peripheral blood. The origin of the receptors is a woman aged 40-49 years with COVID-19, enrolled during active disease.

This clone was picked up a small number of times. This chain connects TRBV7-2 to TRBJ2-3; 8 nucleotides line up with TRBD2. The germline CDR1 and CDR2 sequences are SGHTA and FQGNSA. The ends lost 4 bases at V and 0 bases at J; junction bases unmatched: 0. The CDR3 has 14 residues. CDR3 sequence reads: CASSSSGSTDTQYF. The CDR3 bases are TGTGCCAGCAGCTCTAGCGGGAGCACAGATACGCAGTATTTT.

The V gene is TRBV19, the J gene TRBJ2-3; D perhaps matches TRBD1 (6 bases). CDR3 length equals 15 residues. The V gene lost 5 bases and the J gene lost 1 base, with 13 bases spanning the gap. Germline V gives CDR1 LNHDA, CDR2 SQIVND (reference sequence). The CDR3 protein is CASSAQGSRTDTQYF. The CDR3 coding sequence is TGTGCCAGTAGTGCCCAGGGGTCACGCACAGATACGCAGTATTTT. The complete variable domain, with remaining parts taken from reference TRBV19 and TRBJ2-3, reads DGGITQSPKYLFRKEGQNVTLSCEQNLNHDAMYWYRQDPGQGLRLIYYSQIVNDFQKGDIAEGYSVSREKKESFPLTVTSAQKNPTAFYLCASSAQGSRTDTQYFGPGTRLTVL.

This clone was counted at least ten times. The V gene is TRBV2, the J gene TRBJ1-6; D gene ambiguous. Germline values: CDR1 SNHLY, CDR2 FYNNEI. The CDR3 sequence is 12 residues long. Trimming took off 7 bases at V and 5 bases at J, with 6 bases between the two ends. CDR3: CASISDNSPLHF. CDR3 nucleotide sequence: TGTGCCAGCATTAGCGATAATTCACCCCTCCACTTT. Complete variable domain (other parts from reference TRBV2 and TRBJ1-6): EPEVTQTPSHQVTQMGQEVILRCVPISNHLYFYWYRQILGQKVEFLVSFYNNEISEKSEIFDDQFSVERPDGSNFTLKIRSTKLEDSAMYFCASISDNSPLHFGNGTRLTVT.

Many counts were recorded for this clone. The chain links TRBV5-4 to TRBJ2-3; 8 nucleotides align to TRBD1. Germline V gives CDR1 SGHNT, CDR2 YYREEE (reference sequence). CDR3 length: 15 amino acids. V gave up 0 bases and J gave up 2 bases; unmatched junction bases: 2. This CDR3 reads CASSLDRGVTDTQYF. The DNA of the CDR3 is TGTGCCAGCAGCTTGGACAGGGGGGTCACAGATACGCAGTATTTT.

The chain joins TRBV7-9 to TRBJ1-3; D gene ambiguous. Trimming took off 3 bases at V and 0 bases at J, with 12 bases between the two ends. The V gene's germline CDR1 is SEHNR and CDR2 FQNEAQ (reference sequence). The CDR3 loop spans 16 amino acids. DNA for the CDR3: TGTGCCAGCAGCTTCTCTGGTCCCAGCTCTGGAAACACCATATATTTT. Protein: CASSFSGPSSGNTIYF.

In its sample, this clone was seen a few times. This rearrangement joins TRBV10-3 to TRBJ2-1, with 10 bases that match TRBD2. V lost 6 bases and J lost 3; bases outside the gene matches: 5. Per the germline V gene, CDR1 is ENHRY and CDR2 is SYGVKD. The CDR3 has 15 amino acids. In DNA form, the CDR3 reads TGTGCCATCAGCATACTAGCGGGAATCTACAATGAGCAGTTCTTC. It encodes CAISILAGIYNEQFF.

The chain links TRBV2 to TRBJ2-3; D unresolved. CDR1 and CDR2 (germline): SNHLY, FYNNEI. Trimming took 6 bases from V and 6 from J, leaving 10 bases between them. This CDR3 spans 12 amino acids. The CDR3: CASRTSLDTQYF. CDR3 DNA: TGTGCCAGCAGGACAAGTCTGGATACGCAGTATTTT.

The chain employs TRBV20-1 and TRBJ2-7; D is ambiguous. Germline values: CDR1 DFQATT, CDR2 SNEGSKA (reference sequence). The length of the CDR3 is 11 residues. With 6 bases removed from V and 2 bases from J, the gap between germline ends came to 8 bases. For the CDR3, the DNA is TGCAGTGCCGAGCCCACCTACGAGCAGTACTTC. It yields the protein CSAEPTYEQYF.

The chain links TRBV6-1 to TRBJ1-2; D possibly corresponds to TRBD1 (6 bases). The ends were cut back, 2 bases at V and 0 bases at J, with 22 bases in the middle. The CDR3 length is 19 residues. Looked up from germline, CDR1 is MNHNS and CDR2 is SASEGT. CDR3 amino acids: CASSEIKGHMVSANYGYTF. CDR3 coding DNA: TGTGCCAGCAGTGAAATTAAGGGACACATGGTTTCAGCTAACTATGGCTACACCTTC.

The CDR3 DNA reads TGTGCCAGCAGCTTGGAGGGGGGGGGAGATCAGCCCCAGCATTTT. It encodes CASSLEGGGDQPQHF. This sequence joins TRBV5-4 and TRBJ1-5, with a tentative D call TRBD1 (6 bases). The germline gives CDR1 SGHNT, CDR2 YYREEE (reference sequence). Trimming pared 0 bases from V and 5 bases from J, leaving 12 bases between. The CDR3 consists of 15 residues.

CDR3 nucleotide sequence: TGTGCCATGGGGCAATCTAATGAAAAACTGTTTTTT. This codes for CAMGQSNEKLFF. This sequence joins TRBV10-3 and TRBJ1-4, with D perhaps TRBD1 (5 bases). CDR3 length: 12 amino acids. Germline V gene sequence: CDR1 ENHRY, CDR2 SYGVKD. Trimming pared 9 bases from V and 3 bases from J, leaving 8 bases between.

The chain links TRBV11-3 to TRBJ2-3, with 8 bases matching TRBD1. J lost 1 base, V lost 0 bases, and 6 bases had no gene match. In germline, CDR1 is SGHNT, CDR2 YENEEA. The CDR3 length is 17 residues. The CDR3 region has the DNA TGTGCCAGCAGCTTAGATGGGGCAGGGGGCGGCACAGATACGCAGTATTTT. Translating gives CASSLDGAGGGTDTQYF.

The gene calls are TRBV27 and TRBJ1-3, with 12 bases identical to TRBD1. This CDR3 region has 19 residues. Germline V gene data show CDR1 as MNHEY and CDR2 as SMNVEV (reference sequence). Trimming took 5 bases from V and 0 from J; bases not matched to a gene: 11. The CDR3: CASSPPGQGALNSGNTIYF. For the CDR3, the DNA is TGTGCCAGCAGTCCTCCGGGACAGGGGGCCCTTAACTCTGGAAACACCATATATTTT.

DNA of the CDR3: TGTGCCAGCAGCTCCGGGAATACGCAGTATTTT. Translating it yields CASSSGNTQYF. This rearrangement joins TRBV7-8 to TRBJ2-3; D might be TRBD2 (5 bases). From germline, CDR1 is SGHVS and CDR2 FQNEAQ. Trimming took 4 bases from V and 7 from J, leaving 6 bases between them. This CDR3 has 11 amino acids.

The chain employs TRBV12-3 or TRBV12-4 and TRBJ2-2; tentatively, D is TRBD2 (6 bases). The V end was cut by 5 bases, the J end by 6 bases, with 10 bases between. The CDR3 contains 13 residues. CDR3 residues: CASSPGGAGELFF. CDR3 bases: TGTGCCAGCAGTCCCGGAGGGGCCGGGGAGCTGTTTTTT.

This clone has just a few counts. The chain carries TRBV28 and TRBJ1-3; 9 positions agree with TRBD1. V was clipped by 6 bases and J by 11 bases; unmatched bases: 2. The CDR3 is 11 amino acids. The germline gives CDR1 MDHEN, CDR2 SYDVKM. The CDR3 bases are TGTGCCAGCAGCAACAGGGGGCCCATATATTTT. It translates to CASSNRGPIYF.

The chain joins TRBV2 to TRBJ2-7; the match to TRBD2 covers 10 bases. This CDR3 is built from 14 residues. The germline V gene encodes CDR1 SNHLY and CDR2 FYNNEI. V trimming: 5 bases; J trimming: 2 bases; junction bases outside the gene matches: 3. The CDR3 coding sequence is TGTGCCAGCAGTCTAGCGGGGGCTGCCTACGAGCAGTACGTC. This encodes CASSLAGAAYEQYV.

The table lists this clone with a count of one. The CDR3 sequence: CASSPRGYQETQYF. The CDR3 DNA is TGTGCCAGCAGCCCCAGGGGGTACCAAGAGACCCAGTACTTC. V is TRBV11-3 and J is TRBJ2-5, with 7 bases that match TRBD1. V was pared by 5 bases and J by 0 bases, with 3 bases of the junction left unmatched. CDR3 size: 14 residues. CDR1 and CDR2 (germline): SGHNT, YENEEA.

V gene TRBV4-1 combines with J gene TRBJ2-5; D not resolved. Germline CDR1 MGHRA, CDR2 YSYEKL. CDR3 size: 13 residues. V was clipped by 3 bases and J by 5 bases, with 10 bases between them. This chain's CDR3 is CASSQGPWETQYF. The CDR3 DNA follows: TGCGCCAGCAGCCAGGGCCCTTGGGAGACCCAGTACTTC.

The genes are TRBV24-1 and TRBJ2-2; tentatively, D is TRBD1 (5 bases). CDR1 is KGHDR and CDR2 is SFDVKD in the germline V gene. The CDR3 sequence is 16 residues long. V was trimmed by 0 bases and J by 1 base, leaving 8 bases between them. Here the CDR3 reads CATSDLSQGNTGELFF. DNA for the CDR3: TGTGCCACCAGTGATTTGAGCCAGGGGAACACCGGGGAGCTGTTTTTT.

The chain is built from TRBV10-3 and TRBJ2-7, with 13 bases aligning to TRBD2. With V trimmed by 6 bases and J by 4 bases, 6 bases remained unmatched. This CDR3 comprises 15 residues. CDR1 and CDR2 from the germline V gene are ENHRY and SYGVKD. CDR3 DNA sequence: TGTGCCATCAGCGAAGGACTAGCGGGAGTTTACGAGCAGTACTTC. Amino acids: CAISEGLAGVYEQYF.

This clone was recorded a few times. CDR3 region: CASSHYPPQGRYGYTF. In DNA, the CDR3 is TGTGCCAGCAGCCACTACCCACCCCAGGGCCGCTATGGCTACACCTTC. This chain joins TRBV3-1 (or the pseudogene TRBV3-2) and TRBJ1-2; D may be TRBD1 (5 bases). Deletions cut 3 bases from V and 4 bases from J, with 18 bases between. The germline gives CDR1 LGHDT, CDR2 YNNKEL (reference sequence). This CDR3 is built from 16 residues.

CDR3 in DNA: TGTGCCACCAGCAGAGTACAGGGGGCAGGTGAAAAACTGTTTTTT. Translation gives CATSRVQGAGEKLFF. This sequence joins TRBV15 and TRBJ1-4; the match to TRBD1 covers 9 bases. CDR3 length: 15 residues. CDR1 LNHNV and CDR2 YYDKDF come from the germline V gene (reference sequence). After removal of 1 base from V and 7 bases from J, the junction contained 4 bases not matched to a gene.

This clone was counted at least ten times. The CDR3 region has the DNA TGCGCCAGCAGCGTTGAAGGGGGCTACAATGAGCAGTTCTTC. Translated, it gives CASSVEGGYNEQFF. The chain has TRBV5-1 and TRBJ2-1; possibly TRBD1 for D (6 bases). Per germline, CDR1 SGHRS and CDR2 YFSETQ. The CDR3 is 14 amino acids. Trimming cost V 4 bases and J 3 bases, with 11 bases left between them.